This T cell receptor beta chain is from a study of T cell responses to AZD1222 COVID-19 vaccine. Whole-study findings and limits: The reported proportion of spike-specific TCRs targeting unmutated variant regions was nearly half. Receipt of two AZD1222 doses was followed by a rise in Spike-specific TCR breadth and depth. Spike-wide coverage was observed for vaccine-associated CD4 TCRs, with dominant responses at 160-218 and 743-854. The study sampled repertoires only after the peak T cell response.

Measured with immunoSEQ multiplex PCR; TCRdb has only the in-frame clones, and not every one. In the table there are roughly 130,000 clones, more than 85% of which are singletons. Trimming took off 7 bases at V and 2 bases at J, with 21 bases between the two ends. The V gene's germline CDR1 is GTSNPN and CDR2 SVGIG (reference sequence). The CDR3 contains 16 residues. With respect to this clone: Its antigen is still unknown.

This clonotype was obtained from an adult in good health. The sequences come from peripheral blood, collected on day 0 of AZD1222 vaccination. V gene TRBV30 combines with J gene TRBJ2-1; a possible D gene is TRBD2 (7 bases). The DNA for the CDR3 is TGTGCCTTCCGGTTGGCGGAGGGGGGGGCCTACAATGAGCAGTTCTTC. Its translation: CAFRLAEGGAYNEQFF.